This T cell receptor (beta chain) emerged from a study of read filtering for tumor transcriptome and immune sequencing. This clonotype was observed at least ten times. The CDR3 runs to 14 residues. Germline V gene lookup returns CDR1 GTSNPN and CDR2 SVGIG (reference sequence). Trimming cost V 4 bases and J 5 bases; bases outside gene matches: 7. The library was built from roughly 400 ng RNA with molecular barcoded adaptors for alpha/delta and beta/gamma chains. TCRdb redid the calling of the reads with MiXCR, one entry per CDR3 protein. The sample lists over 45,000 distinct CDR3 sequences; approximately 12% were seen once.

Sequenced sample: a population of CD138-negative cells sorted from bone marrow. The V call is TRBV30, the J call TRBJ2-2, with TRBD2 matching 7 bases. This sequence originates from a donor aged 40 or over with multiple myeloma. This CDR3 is CAWNRLAGTGELFF. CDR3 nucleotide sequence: TGTGCCTGGAACCGACTAGCAGGGACCGGGGAGCTGTTTTTT. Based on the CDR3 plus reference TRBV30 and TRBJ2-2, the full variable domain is SQTIHQWPATLVQPVGSPLSLECTVEGTSNPNLYWYRQAAGRGLQLLFYSVGIGQISSEVPQNLSASRPQDRQFILSSKKLLLSDSGFYLCAWNRLAGTGELFFGEGSRLTVL.